The next 10 T cell receptor beta chains were all read from a single sample in a study of beta chain features in type 1 diabetes (dated by TCRdb to between 2017 and 2018). What the work shows at the level of the full study, not this receptor alone: In all four CD4+ subsets, TCRB CDR3 length was moderately but significantly shorter in type 1 diabetes patients.

Libraries were prepared through the immunoSEQ multiplex PCR assay. All of the isolated RNA was reverse transcribed with the High Capacity cDNA Reverse Transcription Kit, so expressed TCRB transcripts were sequenced. TCRdb provides this immuneACCESS table in a form limited to in-frame rearrangements. Some clones are lacking; in checked studies, under half of them reflect an unresolved V gene, and why the rest are absent is not known. The sample data list 300,000 or so clones, and about 13% of these were observed just once. The ten largest clones add up to about 0.016% of the sample. For these receptors, no antigen is known. The sample consisted of naive CD4+ T cells from blood. In light of the paper, this sample's cell subset or site label describes: true naive CD4+ T cells. The receptors here all came from a woman under 30 with type 1 diabetes.

This clone turned up a few times. The chain carries TRBV10-3 and TRBJ2-7; tentatively, D is TRBD2 (6 bases). The length of the CDR3 is 15 residues. The germline CDR1 and CDR2 sequences are ENHRY and SYGVKD. Trimming removed 3 bases at V and 1 base at J, with 13 bases between. The CDR3 DNA sequence: TGTGCCATCAGTGACCCAGGGAGGAAATCCTACGAGCAGTACGTC. Its translation is CAISDPGRKSYEQYV.

The rearrangement uses TRBV18 and TRBJ2-7; D is perhaps TRBD1 (5 bases). CDR1 and CDR2 from the germline V gene are KGHSH and LQKENI. Between the trimmed V and J ends, which lost 1 base and 0 bases, there was a span of 7 bases. The CDR3 is made up of 14 amino acids. CDR3: CASSPQGDSYEQYF. For the CDR3, the DNA is TGTGCCAGCTCACCACAAGGGGACTCCTACGAGCAGTACTTC.

This CDR3 is CATQQGLNTEAFF. The DNA of the CDR3 is TGTGCCACCCAACAGGGGTTGAACACTGAAGCTTTCTTT. The J gene is TRBJ1-1, the V gene TRBV6-1, with TRBD1 identical over 7 bases. With 10 bases clipped from V and 0 bases from J, the junction kept 5 bases outside the gene matches. From germline, CDR1 is MNHNS and CDR2 SASEGT. The CDR3 runs 13 residues.

This chain connects TRBV14 to TRBJ2-1, with 13 bases aligning to TRBD2. V shed 4 bases and J 6 bases; nucleotides not matched to a gene: 6. From germline, CDR1 is SGHDN and CDR2 FVKESK. The CDR3 runs to 16 residues. CDR3 loop: CASSRTSGRGRNEQFF. In nucleotides, the CDR3 is TGTGCCAGCAGCCGGACTAGCGGGAGAGGTCGCAATGAGCAGTTCTTC. The variable domain in full, completed from reference TRBV14 and TRBJ2-1, reads EAGVTQFPSHSVIEKGQTVTLRCDPISGHDNLYWYRRVMGKEIKFLLHFVKESKQDESGMPNNRFLAERTGGTYSTLKVQPAELEDSGVYFCASSRTSGRGRNEQFFGPGTRLTVL.

J is TRBJ2-1 and V is TRBV5-8; the D gene is possibly TRBD2 (5 bases). Germline assignment: CDR1 SGHTS and CDR2 YDEGEE. Trimming left V 2 bases short and J 5 bases short, with 14 bases between. This CDR3 spans 15 amino acids. The CDR3 loop is CASSFNRERNNEQFF. DNA for the CDR3: TGTGCCAGCAGCTTCAACCGGGAAAGGAACAATGAGCAGTTCTTC.

CDR3 sequence reads: CASSMAVARYGYTF. CDR3 bases: TGTGCCAGTAGTATGGCGGTGGCGCGGTATGGCTACACCTTC. This rearrangement joins TRBV19 to TRBJ1-2; D not resolved. The V end was cut by 3 bases, the J end by 5 bases, with 13 bases between. The germline V gene encodes CDR1 LNHDA and CDR2 SQIVND (reference sequence). The CDR3 runs to 14 residues.

This chain uses TRBV10-3 with TRBJ2-5; 9 bases match TRBD1. Germline V gene data show CDR1 as ENHRY and CDR2 as SYGVKD. Trimming cost V 0 bases and J 5 bases; bases outside gene matches: 7. This CDR3 has 16 amino acids. The CDR3 protein is CAISESTGQGGETQYF. In nucleotides, the CDR3 is TGTGCCATCAGTGAGTCAACGGGACAGGGCGGGGAGACCCAGTACTTC.

The V and J genes are TRBV29-1 and TRBJ1-1; 7 bases are a match to TRBD1. CDR1 SQVTM and CDR2 ANQGSEA come from the germline V gene. This CDR3 has 13 residues. After removal of 6 bases from V and 3 bases from J, the junction contained 7 bases not matched to a gene. Here the CDR3 reads CSVKTGLDTEAFF. The CDR3 DNA reads as TGCAGCGTAAAGACAGGGTTGGACACTGAAGCTTTCTTT.

This chain uses TRBV6-6 with TRBJ2-1, with D unresolved. Germline assignment: CDR1 MNHNY and CDR2 SVGAGI (reference sequence). The CDR3 has 16 amino acids. Trimming cost V 7 bases and J 8 bases, with 24 bases left between them. Here the CDR3 DNA reads TGTGCCAGCAAGCCGCCGGTCAGAGGATTGTTCGATGAGCAGTTCTTC. The encoded protein is CASKPPVRGLFDEQFF.

This clone was counted between two and nine times. This chain joins TRBV9 and TRBJ2-1; 13 nucleotides align to TRBD2. Looked up from germline, CDR1 is SGDLS and CDR2 is YYNGEE. The CDR3 has 17 residues. Trimming at V came to 3 bases and at J to 7 bases, leaving 10 bases not matched to a gene. In DNA form, the CDR3 reads TGTGCCAGCAGCGCGGACGGACTAGCGGGAGTACGTAATGAGCAGTTCTTC. Protein sequence: CASSADGLAGVRNEQFF.